This TCR beta chain was found in a study of cytomegalovirus exposure and HLA in healthy donors. Amplification used 60 Vbeta primers and 13 Jbeta primers. Only in-frame clones appear in the TCRdb table, and some are missing; sequencing was by immunoSEQ multiplex PCR. This sample carries 85,000 to 120,000 clones, roughly 60% of them seen once, and the ten largest clones take approximately 4.3%. Remarks on this clone: As yet, its antigen is unknown.

Study-wide points: Listed as cytomegalovirus-associated were 164 TCR beta chains. It was reported that TCR beta sequences correctly inferred the HLA-A and HLA-B alleles for most subjects. Immune exposure was documented only through CMV serostatus.

The CDR3 covers 16 residues. Germline V lookup: CDR1 LGHNT, CDR2 FRNRAP. J gave up 5 bases and V 2 bases, and 7 bases lay outside the gene matches. The sample was PBMCs. The chain uses TRBV12-5 and TRBJ2-1; TRBD1 agrees at 9 bases. The TCR comes from a human donor in good health. For the CDR3, the DNA is TGTGCTAGTGGTTTGCACCCGGGACAGGGCAACAATGAGCAGTTCTTC. It encodes CASGLHPGQGNNEQFF.